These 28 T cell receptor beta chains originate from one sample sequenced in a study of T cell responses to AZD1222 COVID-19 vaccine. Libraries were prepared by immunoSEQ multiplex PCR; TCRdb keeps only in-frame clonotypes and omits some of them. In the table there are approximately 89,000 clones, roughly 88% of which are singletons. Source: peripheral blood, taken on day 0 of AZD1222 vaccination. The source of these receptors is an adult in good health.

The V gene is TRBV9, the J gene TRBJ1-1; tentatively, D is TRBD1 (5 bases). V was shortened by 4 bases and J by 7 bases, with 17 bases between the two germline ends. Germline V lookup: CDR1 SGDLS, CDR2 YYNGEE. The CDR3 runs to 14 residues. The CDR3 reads CASSSRGRGDEAFF. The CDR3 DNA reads TGTGCCAGCAGCTCCCGGGGGAGGGGTGATGAAGCTTTCTTT.

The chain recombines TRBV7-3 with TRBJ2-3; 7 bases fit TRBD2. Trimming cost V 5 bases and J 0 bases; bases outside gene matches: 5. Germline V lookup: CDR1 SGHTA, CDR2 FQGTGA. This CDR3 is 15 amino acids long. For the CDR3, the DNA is TGTGCCAGCAGCGGGCGGGGGAGTAGCACAGATACGCAGTATTTT. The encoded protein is CASSGRGSSTDTQYF.

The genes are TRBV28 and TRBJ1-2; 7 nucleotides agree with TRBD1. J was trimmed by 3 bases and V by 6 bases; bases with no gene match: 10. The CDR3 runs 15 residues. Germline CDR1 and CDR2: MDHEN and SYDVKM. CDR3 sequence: CASRKTGAPDYGYTF. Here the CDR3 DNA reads TGTGCCAGCAGAAAAACAGGGGCCCCAGACTATGGCTACACCTTC.

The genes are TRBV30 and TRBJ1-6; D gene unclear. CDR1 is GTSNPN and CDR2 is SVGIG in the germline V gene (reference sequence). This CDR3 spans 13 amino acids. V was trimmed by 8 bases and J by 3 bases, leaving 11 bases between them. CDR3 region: CAGVTSYNSPLHF. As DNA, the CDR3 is TGTGCCGGGGTGACAAGCTATAATTCACCCCTCCACTTT.

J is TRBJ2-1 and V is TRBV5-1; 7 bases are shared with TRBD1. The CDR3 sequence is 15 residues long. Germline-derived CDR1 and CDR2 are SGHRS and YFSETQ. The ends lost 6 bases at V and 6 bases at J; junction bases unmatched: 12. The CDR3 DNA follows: TGCGCCAGCACCCCGGTGGGACAGTCTTCCAATGAGCAGTTCTTC. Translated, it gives CASTPVGQSSNEQFF.

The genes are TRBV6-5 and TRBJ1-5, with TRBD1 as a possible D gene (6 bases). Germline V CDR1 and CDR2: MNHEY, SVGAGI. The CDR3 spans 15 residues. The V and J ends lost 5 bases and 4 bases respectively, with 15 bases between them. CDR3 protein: CASSPGGGRNQPQHF. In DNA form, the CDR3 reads TGTGCCAGCAGTCCTGGCGGGGGGCGGAATCAGCCCCAGCATTTT.

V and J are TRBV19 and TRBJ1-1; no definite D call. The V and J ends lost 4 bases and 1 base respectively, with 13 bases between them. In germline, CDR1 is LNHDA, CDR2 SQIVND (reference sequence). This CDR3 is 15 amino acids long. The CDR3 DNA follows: TGTGCCAGTAGTACATCTCCAGGCGGGAACACTGAAGCTTTCTTT. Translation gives CASSTSPGGNTEAFF.

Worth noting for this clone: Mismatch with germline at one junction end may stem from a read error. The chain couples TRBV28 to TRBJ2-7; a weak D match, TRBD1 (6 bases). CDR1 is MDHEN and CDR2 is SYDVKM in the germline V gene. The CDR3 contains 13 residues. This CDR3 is CASSFSDLYRVDF. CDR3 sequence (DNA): TGTGCCAGCAGTTTCTCCGATCTTTACAGGGTTGACTTC. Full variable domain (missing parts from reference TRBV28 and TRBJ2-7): DVKVTQSSRYLVKRTGEKVFLECVQDMDHENMFWYRQDPGLGLRLIYFSYDVKMKEKGDIPEGYSVSREKKERFSLILESASTNQTSMYLCASSFSDLYRVDFGPGTRLTVT.

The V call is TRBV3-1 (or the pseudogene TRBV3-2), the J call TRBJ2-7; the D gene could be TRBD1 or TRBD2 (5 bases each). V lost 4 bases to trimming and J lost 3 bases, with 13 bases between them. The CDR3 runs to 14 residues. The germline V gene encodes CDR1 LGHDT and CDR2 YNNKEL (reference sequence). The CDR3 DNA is TGTGCCAGCAGCCCCCAGGATGGGGGCTACGAGCAGTACTTC. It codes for CASSPQDGGYEQYF.

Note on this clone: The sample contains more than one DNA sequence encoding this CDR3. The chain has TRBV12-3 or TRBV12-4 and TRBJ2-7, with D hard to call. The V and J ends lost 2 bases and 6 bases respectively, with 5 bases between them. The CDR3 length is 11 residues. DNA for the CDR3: TGTGCCAGCAGTTTATCGGGCGAGCAGTACTTC. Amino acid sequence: CASSLSGEQYF.

The CDR3 DNA is TGCAGCGTGCCCCACCGACCGGGAACTAACTATGGCTACACCTTC. Translation gives CSVPHRPGTNYGYTF. The chain carries TRBV29-1 and TRBJ1-2, with D unclear. Germline CDR1 is SQVTM and CDR2 is ANQGSEA. CDR3 size: 15 residues. Trimming cost V 6 bases and J 0 bases, with 17 bases left between them.

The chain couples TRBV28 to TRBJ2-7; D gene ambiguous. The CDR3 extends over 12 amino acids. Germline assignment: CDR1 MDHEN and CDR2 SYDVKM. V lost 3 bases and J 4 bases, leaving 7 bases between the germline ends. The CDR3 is CASSLARYEQYF. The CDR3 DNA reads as TGTGCCAGCAGTTTGGCCCGATACGAGCAGTACTTC.

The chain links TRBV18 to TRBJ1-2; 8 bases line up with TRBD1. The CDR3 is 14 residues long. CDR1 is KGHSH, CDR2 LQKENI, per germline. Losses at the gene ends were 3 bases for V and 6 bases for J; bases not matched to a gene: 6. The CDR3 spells CASSPKTGENGYTF. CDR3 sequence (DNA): TGTGCCAGCTCACCTAAGACAGGGGAAAATGGCTACACCTTC.

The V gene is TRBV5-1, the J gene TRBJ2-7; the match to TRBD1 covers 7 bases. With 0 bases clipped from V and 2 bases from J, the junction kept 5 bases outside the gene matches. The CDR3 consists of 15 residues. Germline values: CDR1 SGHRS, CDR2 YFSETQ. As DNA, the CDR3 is TGCGCCAGCAGCTTGGATGGGACAGAAACCTACGAGCAGTACTTC. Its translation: CASSLDGTETYEQYF.

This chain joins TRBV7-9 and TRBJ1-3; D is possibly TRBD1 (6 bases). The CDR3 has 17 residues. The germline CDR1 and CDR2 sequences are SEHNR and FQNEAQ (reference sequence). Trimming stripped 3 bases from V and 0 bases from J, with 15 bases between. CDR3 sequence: CASSFPRGTHSGNTIYF. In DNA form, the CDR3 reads TGTGCCAGCAGCTTCCCCCGCGGGACACACTCTGGAAACACCATATATTTT.

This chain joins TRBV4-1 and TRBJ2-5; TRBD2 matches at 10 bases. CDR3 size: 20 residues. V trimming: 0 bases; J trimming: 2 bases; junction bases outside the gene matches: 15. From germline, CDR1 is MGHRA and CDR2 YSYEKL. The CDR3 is CASSQEGAGGHSLTQETQYF. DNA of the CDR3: TGCGCCAGCAGCCAAGAGGGAGCGGGGGGGCATTCCCTAACGCAAGAGACCCAGTACTTC.

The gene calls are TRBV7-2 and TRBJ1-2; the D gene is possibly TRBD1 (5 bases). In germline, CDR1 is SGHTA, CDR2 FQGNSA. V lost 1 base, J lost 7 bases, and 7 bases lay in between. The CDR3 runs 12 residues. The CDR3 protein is CASSLGGAGYTF. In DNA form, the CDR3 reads TGTGCCAGCAGCTTAGGAGGGGCTGGCTACACCTTC.

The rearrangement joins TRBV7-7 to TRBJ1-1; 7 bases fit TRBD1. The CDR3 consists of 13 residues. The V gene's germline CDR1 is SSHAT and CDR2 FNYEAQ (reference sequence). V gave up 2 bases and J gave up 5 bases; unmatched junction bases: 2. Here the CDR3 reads CASSLSRGTEAFF. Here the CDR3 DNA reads TGTGCCAGCAGCTTATCCAGGGGGACTGAAGCTTTCTTT. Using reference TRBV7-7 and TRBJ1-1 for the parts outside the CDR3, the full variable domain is GAGVSQSPRYKVTKRGQDVTLRCDPISSHATLYWYQQALGQGPEFLTYFNYEAQPDKSGLPSDRFSAERPEGSISTLTIQRTEQRDSAMYRCASSLSRGTEAFFGQGTRLTVV.

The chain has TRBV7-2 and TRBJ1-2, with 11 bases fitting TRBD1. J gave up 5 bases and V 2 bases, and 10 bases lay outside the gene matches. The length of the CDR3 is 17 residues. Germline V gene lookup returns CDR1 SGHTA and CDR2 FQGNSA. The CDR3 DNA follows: TGTGCCAGCAGCTTAAACCCTCCCGGGACAGGGGGATATGGCTACACCTTC. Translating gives CASSLNPPGTGGYGYTF. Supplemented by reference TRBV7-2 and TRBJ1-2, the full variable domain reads GAGVSQSPSNKVTEKGKDVELRCDPISGHTALYWYRQSLGQGLEFLIYFQGNSAPDKSGLPSDRFSAERTGGSVSTLTIQRTQQEDSAVYLCASSLNPPGTGGYGYTFGSGTRLTVV.

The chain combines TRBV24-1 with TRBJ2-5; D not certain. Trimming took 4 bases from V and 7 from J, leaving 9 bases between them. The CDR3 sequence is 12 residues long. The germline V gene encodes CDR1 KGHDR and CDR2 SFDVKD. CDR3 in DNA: TGTGCCACCAGTGACTCCGCGTGGACCCAGTACTTC. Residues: CATSDSAWTQYF.

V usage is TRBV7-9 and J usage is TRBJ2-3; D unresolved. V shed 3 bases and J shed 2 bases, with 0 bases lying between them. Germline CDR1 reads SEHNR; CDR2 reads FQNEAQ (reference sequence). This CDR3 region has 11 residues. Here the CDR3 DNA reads TGTGCCAGCAGCTTCACAGATACGCAGTATTTT. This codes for CASSFTDTQYF.

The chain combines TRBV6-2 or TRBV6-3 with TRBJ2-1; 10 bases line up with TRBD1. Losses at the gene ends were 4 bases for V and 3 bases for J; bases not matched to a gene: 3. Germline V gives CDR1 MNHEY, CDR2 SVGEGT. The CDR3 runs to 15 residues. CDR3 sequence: CASSSRTGGYNEQFF. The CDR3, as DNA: TGTGCCAGCAGTTCTCGGACAGGGGGCTACAATGAGCAGTTCTTC.

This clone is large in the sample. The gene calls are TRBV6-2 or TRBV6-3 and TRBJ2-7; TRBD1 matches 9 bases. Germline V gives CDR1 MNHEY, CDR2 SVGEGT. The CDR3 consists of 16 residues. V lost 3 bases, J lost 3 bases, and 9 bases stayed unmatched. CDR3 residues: CASSYSTGGVGYEQYF. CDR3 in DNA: TGTGCCAGCAGTTATTCGACAGGGGGAGTAGGCTACGAGCAGTACTTC.

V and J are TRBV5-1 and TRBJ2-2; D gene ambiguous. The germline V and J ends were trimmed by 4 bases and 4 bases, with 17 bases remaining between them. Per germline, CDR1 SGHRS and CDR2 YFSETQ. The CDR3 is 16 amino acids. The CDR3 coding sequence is TGCGCCAGCAGCCTAGGCTCCTCGGTTGGCACCGGGGAGCTGTTTTTT. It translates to CASSLGSSVGTGELFF.

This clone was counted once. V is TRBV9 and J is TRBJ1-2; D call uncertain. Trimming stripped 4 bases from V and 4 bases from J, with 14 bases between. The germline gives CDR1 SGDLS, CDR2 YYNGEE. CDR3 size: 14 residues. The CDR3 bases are TGTGCCAGCAGCCCCTTCGGGGATGCCTATGGCTACACCTTC. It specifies CASSPFGDAYGYTF.

The CDR3 bases are TGTGCCAGTAGTATAGATATCGCGGGGGCCTCCACCTACGAGCAGTACTTC. Its translation is CASSIDIAGASTYEQYF. The chain combines TRBV19 with TRBJ2-7; tentative D call: TRBD2 (7 bases). The CDR3 length is 17 residues. V was clipped by 0 bases and J by 2 bases, with 17 bases between them. CDR1 and CDR2 (germline): LNHDA, SQIVND (reference sequence).

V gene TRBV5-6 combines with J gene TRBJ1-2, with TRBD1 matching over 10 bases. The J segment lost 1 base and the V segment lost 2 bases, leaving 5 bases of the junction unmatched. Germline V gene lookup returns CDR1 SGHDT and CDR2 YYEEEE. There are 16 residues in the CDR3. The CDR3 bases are TGTGCCAGCAGCTTTTGGGGACAGGGGAATAACTATGGCTACACCTTC. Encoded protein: CASSFWGQGNNYGYTF.

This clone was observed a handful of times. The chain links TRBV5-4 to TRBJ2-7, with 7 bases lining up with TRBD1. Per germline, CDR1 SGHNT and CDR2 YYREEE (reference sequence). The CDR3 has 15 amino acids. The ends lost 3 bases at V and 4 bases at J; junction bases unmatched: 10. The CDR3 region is CASSSAGGQRYEQYF. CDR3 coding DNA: TGTGCCAGCAGCTCGGCAGGGGGACAGAGGTACGAGCAGTACTTC.